Listed here is a single TCR beta chain. Its antigen is unknown. No per-base quality is available; no much larger clone lies one base away. This entry comes from a study of blood T cell repertoires in COVID-19 (dated by TCRdb to 2018 to 2021). Background on the whole study: Collaborator samples came from the United States, Italy and Spain and covered acute and convalescent phases of COVID-19. Where available, HLA class I and class II types were obtained from metadata supplied by the sample provider rather than from assay-based typing. Subjects who had been exposed to COVID-19, were actively infected with it, or had recovered from it provided the deeply sampled blood TCRbeta repertoires that made up the dataset. The repertoires were made available in a free public database intended to serve as a resource for research on the immune response to SARS-CoV-2. The samples were drawn from the first 160 participants of the ongoing ImmuneRACE study and from over a thousand subjects provided by 6 global collaborators. The material from the prospective study consisted of cDNA or gDNA derived from T cells, B-cell-depleted T cells, or PBMCs. The sample metadata nearly always contained a de-identified subject ID, COVID-19 status, age in years and sex. General study outcomes and caveats: The amount of clinical and demographic metadata varied by source and participant and was provided uncurated.

TCRbeta CDR3 regions were amplified from genomic DNA by means of the immunoSEQ Assay, a bias-controlled multiplex PCR. Processing in the source paper ran as follows. The number of nucleated cells in each sample was estimated from the amplification of reference gene primers within the assay. To quantify the absolute abundance of each unique TCRbeta CDR3 rearrangement, sequence reads were collapsed and filtered. For each sample, productive Simpson clonality was calculated by taking the square root of Simpson's diversity index across productive rearrangements. In its TCRdb copy, this immuneACCESS table keeps in-frame sequences only and misses some clones. Where compared with another copy, unresolved V genes explain less than half of these, and the others have no known cause. For V, J and clone size, that table is used; D and trimming come from the DNA. This sample gives tens of thousands of clones in total; 91% of them show up just once. Clones ranked in the top ten supply about 2.5% of the sample.

From the cysteine through the phenylalanine, the CDR3 covers 22 amino acids. CDR3 DNA is the only sequence kept; it has 66 bases, read in frame from the first base. After removal of 0 bases from V and 1 base from J, the junction retains 22 bases not matched to a gene. Each collaborating institution followed its own protocols to collect whole blood in K2EDTA tubes. For TCRbeta analysis, collaborators shipped samples in one of three forms: frozen whole blood, isolated PBMCs, or DNA extracted from either of those sample types. Material for sequencing was peripheral blood. Here the chain combines TRBV23-1 and TRBJ1-1; 8 central nucleotides agree with TRBD1. TRBV23-1 carries the ORF label, with uncertain function. This TCR was sampled from a human donor with active COVID-19. The donor label of this sample is uncertain. The sequenced DNA: TGCGCCAGCAGTCAATCCCATGCCCCGGGACAGGACCTCGTAGGGTGGAACACTGAAGCTTTCTTT. It specifies CASSQSHAPGQDLVGWNTEAFF.